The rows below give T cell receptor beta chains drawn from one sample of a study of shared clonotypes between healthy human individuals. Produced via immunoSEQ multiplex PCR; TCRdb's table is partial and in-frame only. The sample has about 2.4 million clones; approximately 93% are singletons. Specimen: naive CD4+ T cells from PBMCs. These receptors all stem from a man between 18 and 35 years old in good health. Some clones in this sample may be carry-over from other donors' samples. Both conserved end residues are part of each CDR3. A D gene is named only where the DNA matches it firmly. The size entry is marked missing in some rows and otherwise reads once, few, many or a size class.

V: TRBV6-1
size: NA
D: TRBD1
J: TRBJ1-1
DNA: TGTGCCAGCAGTGCCAGACAGGGCTCGAACACTGAAGCTTTCTTT
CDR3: CASSARQGSNTEAFF

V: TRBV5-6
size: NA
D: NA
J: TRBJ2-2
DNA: TGTGCCAGCAGCCCGTTTTGGACCCAGAACACCGGGGAGCTGTTTTTT
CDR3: CASSPFWTQNTGELFF

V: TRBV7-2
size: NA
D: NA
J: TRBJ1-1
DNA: TGTGCCAGCAGCTTGAGGGGGGAAAGGACTGAAGCTTTCTTT
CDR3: CASSLRGERTEAFF

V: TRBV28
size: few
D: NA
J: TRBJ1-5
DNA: TGTGCCAGCAGTTTATATACTCAGCCCCAGCATTTT
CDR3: CASSLYTQPQHF

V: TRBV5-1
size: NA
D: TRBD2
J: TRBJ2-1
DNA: TGCGCCAGCAGCCGGGGAGGGCGGGCCTACAATGAGCAGTTCTTC
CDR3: CASSRGGRAYNEQFF

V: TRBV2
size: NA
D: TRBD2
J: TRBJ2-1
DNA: TGTGCCAGCACTGGACTAGCGGGTGTCAATGAGCAGTTCTTC
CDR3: CASTGLAGVNEQFF

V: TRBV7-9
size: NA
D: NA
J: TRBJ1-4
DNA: TGTGCCAGCAGGCGGGGAACGGGGGAAAAACTGTTTTTT
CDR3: CASRRGTGEKLFF

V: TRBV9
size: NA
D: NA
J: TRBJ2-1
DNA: TGTGCCAGCAGCGTAGGTCGAAGATCGATATCCTACAATGAGCAGTTCTTC
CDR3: CASSVGRRSISYNEQFF

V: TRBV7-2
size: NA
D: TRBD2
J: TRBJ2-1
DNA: TGTGCCAGCAGCTTCGGACTAGCGGGGCTCTACAATGAGCAGTTCTTC
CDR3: CASSFGLAGLYNEQFF

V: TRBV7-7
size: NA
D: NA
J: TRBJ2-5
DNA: TGTGCCGTCCTAAAAGAGACCCAGTACTTC
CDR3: CAVLKETQYF

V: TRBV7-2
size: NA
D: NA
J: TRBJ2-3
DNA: TGTGCCAGCAGCTTAAGCGCCCGCGAAGATACGCAGTATTTT
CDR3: CASSLSAREDTQYF

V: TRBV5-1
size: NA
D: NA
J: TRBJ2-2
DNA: TGCGCCAGCAGCTTGGGTCAGATCGACACCGGGGAGCTGTTTTTT
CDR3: CASSLGQIDTGELFF

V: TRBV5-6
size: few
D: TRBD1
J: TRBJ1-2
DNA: TGTGCCAGCAGCCCGACAGGGAACTATGGCTACACCTTC
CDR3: CASSPTGNYGYTF

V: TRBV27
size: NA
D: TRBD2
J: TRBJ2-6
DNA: TGTGCCACCAAGTTCACTAGCGGGAGACTTGGGGCCAACGTCCTGACTTTC
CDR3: CATKFTSGRLGANVLTF

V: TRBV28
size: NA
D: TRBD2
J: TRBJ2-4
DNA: TGTGCCAGCAGTTTTTGGGGACTAGCGGGAGGCCTCTCCAACATTCAGTACTTC
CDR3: CASSFWGLAGGLSNIQYF

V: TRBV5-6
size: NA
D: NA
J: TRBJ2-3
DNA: TGTGCCAGCAGCTTGGATGTGGGGGGAGTCGGCACAGATACGCAGTATTTT
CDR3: CASSLDVGGVGTDTQYF

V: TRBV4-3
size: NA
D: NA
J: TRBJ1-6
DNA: TGCGCCAGCAGCCAAGCCGGGACTGCTTCACCCCTCCACTTT
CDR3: CASSQAGTASPLHF

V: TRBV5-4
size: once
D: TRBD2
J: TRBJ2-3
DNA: TGTGCCAGCAGCTCGGGGACTAGCGGGAGGGCAGATACGCAGTATTTT
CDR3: CASSSGTSGRADTQYF

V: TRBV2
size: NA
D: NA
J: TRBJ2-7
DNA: TGTGCCAGCAGTCCACTAGCTTACTACGAGCAGTACTTC
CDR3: CASSPLAYYEQYF

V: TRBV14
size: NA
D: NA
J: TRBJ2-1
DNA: TGTGCCAGCAGCCAAGTCCGTGGGGCCTACAATGAGCAGTTCTTC
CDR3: CASSQVRGAYNEQFF

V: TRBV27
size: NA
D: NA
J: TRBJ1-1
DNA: TGTGCCAGCAGTTCAATACAGGGAGGCGAAGCTTTCTTT
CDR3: CASSSIQGGEAFF

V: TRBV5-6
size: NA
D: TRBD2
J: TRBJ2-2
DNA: TGTGCCAGCAGTACGGGACTAGCGGAGTCCGAGCTGTTTTTT
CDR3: CASSTGLAESELFF

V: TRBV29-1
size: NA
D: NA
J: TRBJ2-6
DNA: TGCAGCGCGGCCGGGCGTCCCGGGAGTTCTGGGGCCAACGTCCTGACTTTC
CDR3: CSAAGRPGSSGANVLTF

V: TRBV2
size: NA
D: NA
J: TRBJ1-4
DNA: TGTGCCAGCAGTGGGTCAGGAGCAACTAATGAAAAACTGTTTTTT
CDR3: CASSGSGATNEKLFF

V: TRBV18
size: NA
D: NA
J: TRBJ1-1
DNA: TGTGCCAGCTCACCTAATTCGGCCGACCCTCGGGCTTTCTTT
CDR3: CASSPNSADPRAFF

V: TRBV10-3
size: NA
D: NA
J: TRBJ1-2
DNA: TGTGCCATCAGTGGTGGTGGGGCCCCTATTATGTATGGCTACACCTTC
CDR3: CAISGGGAPIMYGYTF

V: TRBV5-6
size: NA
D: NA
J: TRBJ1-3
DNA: TGTGCCAGCAGCTTGGGTTGGGGGTCCTCTGGAAACACCATATATTTT
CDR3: CASSLGWGSSGNTIYF

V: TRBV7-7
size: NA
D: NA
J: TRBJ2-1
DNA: TGTGCCAGCAGCTTAGGACTACCCCCCGATGAGCAGTTCTTC
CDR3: CASSLGLPPDEQFF

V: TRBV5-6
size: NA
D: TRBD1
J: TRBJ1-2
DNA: TGTGCCAGCAGCTCTACGGGACAGGGGGCAAGCGATGGCTACACCTTC
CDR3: CASSSTGQGASDGYTF

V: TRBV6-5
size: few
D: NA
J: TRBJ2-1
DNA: TGTGCCAGTCAACACGGGGAGTTCTACAATGAGCAGTTCTTC
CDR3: CASQHGEFYNEQFF

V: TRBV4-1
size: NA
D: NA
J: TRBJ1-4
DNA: TGCGCCAGCAGCACACGGACAGCTAGTAATGAAAAACTGTTTTTT
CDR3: CASSTRTASNEKLFF

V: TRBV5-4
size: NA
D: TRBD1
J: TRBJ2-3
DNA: TGTGCCAGCAGCTTAGGGGGCTCTCGGGACACAGATACGCAGTATTTT
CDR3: CASSLGGSRDTDTQYF

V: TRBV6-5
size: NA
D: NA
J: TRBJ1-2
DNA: TGTGCCAGCAGTCCCGCAACGGGGGGCTACACCTTC
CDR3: CASSPATGGYTF

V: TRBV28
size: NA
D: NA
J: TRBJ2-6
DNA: TGTGCCAGCATCGCTGGGGGCTCTGGGGCCAACGTCCTGACTTTC
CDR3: CASIAGGSGANVLTF

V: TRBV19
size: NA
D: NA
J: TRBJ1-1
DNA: TGTGCCAGTAGTACTCGGGCTCCACCAGGGGCTGAAGCTTTCTTT
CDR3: CASSTRAPPGAEAFF

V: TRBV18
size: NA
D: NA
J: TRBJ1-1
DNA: TGTGCCAGCTCACCACTCAAGGGAGGGAACACTGAAGCTTTCTTT
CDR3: CASSPLKGGNTEAFF

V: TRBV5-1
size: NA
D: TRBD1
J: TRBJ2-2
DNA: TGCGCCAGCAACTTACAGGGACAGGGGGCCGGCGGGGAGCTGTTTTTT
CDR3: CASNLQGQGAGGELFF

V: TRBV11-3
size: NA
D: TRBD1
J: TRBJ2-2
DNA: TGTGCCAGCAGCTTAGTCGACAGGGGCACCGGGGAGCTGTTTTTT
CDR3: CASSLVDRGTGELFF

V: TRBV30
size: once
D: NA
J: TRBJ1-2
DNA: TGTGCCTGGAGTGTAAGTTGGCTAGCTAGTCGGTATGGCTACACCTTC
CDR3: CAWSVSWLASRYGYTF

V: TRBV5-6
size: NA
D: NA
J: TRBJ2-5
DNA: TGTGCCAGCAGCCCTACACTAGCTCAAGAGACCCAGTACTTC
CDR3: CASSPTLAQETQYF

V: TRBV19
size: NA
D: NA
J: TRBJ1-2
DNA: TGTGCCAGTAGTAACAGGGACGGCTACGCAGACTATGGCTACACCTTC
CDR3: CASSNRDGYADYGYTF

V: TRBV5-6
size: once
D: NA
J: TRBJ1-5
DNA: TGTGCCAGCAGCTTGGCCGGGGAGTATAGCAATCAGCCCCAGCATTTT
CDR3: CASSLAGEYSNQPQHF

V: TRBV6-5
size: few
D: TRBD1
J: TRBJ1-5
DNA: TGTGCCAGCAGTTACTCCATCGGGACAGCTAATCAGCCCCAGCATTTT
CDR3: CASSYSIGTANQPQHF

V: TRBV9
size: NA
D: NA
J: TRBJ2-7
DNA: TGTGCCAGCAGCTCCTCCGGGACATACTCCTACGAGCAGTACTTC
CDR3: CASSSSGTYSYEQYF

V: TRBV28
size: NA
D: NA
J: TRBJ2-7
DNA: TGTGCCAGCAGCCCTAGATGGGGCTACTCGGGCGAGCAGTACTTC
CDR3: CASSPRWGYSGEQYF

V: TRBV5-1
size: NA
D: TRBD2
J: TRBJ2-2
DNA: TGCGCCAGCAGCTTGCGTTCTCTGACTAGCGGGTCGAGCGGGGAGCTGTTTTTT
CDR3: CASSLRSLTSGSSGELFF

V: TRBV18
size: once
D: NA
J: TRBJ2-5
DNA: TGTGCCAGCTCACAGAACGGATTCCAAGAGACCCAGTACTTC
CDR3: CASSQNGFQETQYF

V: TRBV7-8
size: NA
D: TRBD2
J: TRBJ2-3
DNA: TGTGCCAGCAGCAGTCTAGCGGTCACAGATACGCAGTATTTT
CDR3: CASSSLAVTDTQYF

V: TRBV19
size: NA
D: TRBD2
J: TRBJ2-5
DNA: TGTGCCAGTAGTATTAGTGGGGAGGGAGAGACCCAGTACTTC
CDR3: CASSISGEGETQYF